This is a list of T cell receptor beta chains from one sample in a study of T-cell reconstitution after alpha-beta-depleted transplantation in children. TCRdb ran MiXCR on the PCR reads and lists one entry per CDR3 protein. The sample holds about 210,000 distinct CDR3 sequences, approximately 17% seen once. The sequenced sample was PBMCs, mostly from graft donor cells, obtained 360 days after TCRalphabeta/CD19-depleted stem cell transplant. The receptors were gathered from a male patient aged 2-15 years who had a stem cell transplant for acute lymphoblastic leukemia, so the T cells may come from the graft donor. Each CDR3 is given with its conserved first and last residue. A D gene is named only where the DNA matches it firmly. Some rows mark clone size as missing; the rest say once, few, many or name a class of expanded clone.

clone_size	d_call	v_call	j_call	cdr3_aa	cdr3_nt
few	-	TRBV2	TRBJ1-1	CASSEARGAENTEAFF	TGTGCCAGCAGTGAAGCGAGAGGGGCGGAGAACACTGAAGCTTTCTTT
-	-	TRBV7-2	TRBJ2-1	CASSLVVGSNEQFF	TGTGCCAGCAGCTTAGTGGTAGGCTCCAATGAGCAGTTCTTC
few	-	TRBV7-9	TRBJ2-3	CASRPPRRDRTDTQYF	TGTGCCAGCAGGCCCCCCCGGCGGGACCGCACAGATACGCAGTATTTT
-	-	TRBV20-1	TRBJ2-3	CSAQPGVTTDTQYF	TGCAGTGCGCAACCGGGGGTTACCACAGATACGCAGTATTTT
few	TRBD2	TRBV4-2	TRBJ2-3	CASSQELTSGGDSDTQYF	TGTGCCAGCAGCCAAGAGCTGACTAGCGGGGGAGATTCAGATACGCAGTATTTT
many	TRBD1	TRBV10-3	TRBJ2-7	CAISQTGVEQYF	TGTGCCATCAGCCAGACAGGGGTCGAGCAGTACTTC
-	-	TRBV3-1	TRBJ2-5	CASSHRWETQYF	TGTGCCAGCAGCCATAGATGGGAGACCCAGTACTTC
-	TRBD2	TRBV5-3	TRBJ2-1	CATLHGLAGGNNEQFF	TGTGCCACCCTCCACGGGCTAGCGGGGGGGAACAATGAGCAGTTCTTC
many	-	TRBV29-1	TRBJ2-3	CSVVEGSDTQYF	TGCAGCGTTGTAGAGGGTTCAGATACGCAGTATTTT
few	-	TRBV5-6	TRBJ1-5	CASSWAGSRSNQPQHF	TGTGCCAGCAGTTGGGCCGGGTCCCGGAGCAATCAGCCCCAGCATTTT
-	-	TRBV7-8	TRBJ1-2	CASSLEGSGDYGYTF	TGTGCCAGCAGCTTAGAGGGGAGCGGGGACTATGGCTACACCTTC
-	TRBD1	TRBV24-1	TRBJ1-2	CATSGWTGDGYTF	TGTGCCACCAGTGGCTGGACAGGGGATGGCTACACCTTC
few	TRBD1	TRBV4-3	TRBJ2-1	CASRLDRVLYNEQFF	TGCGCCAGCAGACTGGACAGGGTCTTATACAATGAGCAGTTCTTC
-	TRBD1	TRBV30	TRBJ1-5	CAWRTGTGDNQPQHF	TGTGCCTGGAGAACCGGGACAGGGGACAATCAGCCCCAGCATTTT
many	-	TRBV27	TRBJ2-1	CASSLGDDEFF	TGTGCCAGCAGTTTGGGGGACGACGAGTTCTTC
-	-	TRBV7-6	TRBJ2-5	CASRASEGGFETQYF	TGTGCCAGCAGGGCTAGCGAGGGTGGATTTGAGACCCAGTACTTC
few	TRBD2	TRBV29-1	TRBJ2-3	CSVEKEVGGFPDTQYF	TGCAGCGTTGAAAAGGAAGTGGGAGGGTTCCCCGATACGCAGTATTTT
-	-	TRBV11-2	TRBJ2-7	CASSPVGGSVYEQYF	TGTGCCAGCAGCCCAGTGGGGGGATCCGTCTACGAGCAGTACTTC
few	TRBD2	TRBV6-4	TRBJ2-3	CASRILAGGTDTQYF	TGTGCCAGCAGAATCTTAGCGGGGGGCACAGATACGCAGTATTTT
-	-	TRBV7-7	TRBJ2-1	CASSDRSHTVYNEQFF	TGTGCCAGCAGCGACCGCTCCCATACAGTATACAATGAGCAGTTCTTC
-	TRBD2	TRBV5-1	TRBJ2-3	CASSLGGGLAADTQYF	TGCGCCAGCAGCTTGGGGGGGGGACTAGCGGCAGATACGCAGTATTTT
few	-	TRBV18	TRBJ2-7	CASSSRIGRAYEQYF	TGTGCCAGCTCTTCACGGATCGGACGAGCCTACGAGCAGTACTTC
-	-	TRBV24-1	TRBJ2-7	CATSVQASYEQYF	TGTGCCACCAGTGTCCAGGCATCCTACGAGCAGTACTTC
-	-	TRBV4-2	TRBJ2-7	CASSQGTNEQYF	TGTGCCAGCAGCCAAGGCACGAACGAGCAGTACTTC
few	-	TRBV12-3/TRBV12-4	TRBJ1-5	CASSLMNSHQPQHF	TGTGCCAGCAGTTTGATGAACAGCCATCAGCCCCAGCATTTT
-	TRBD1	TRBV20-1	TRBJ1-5	CSAREGTGGPNQPQHF	TGCAGTGCTAGAGAGGGGACAGGGGGGCCGAATCAGCCCCAGCATTTT
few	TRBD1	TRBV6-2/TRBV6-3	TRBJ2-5	CASRSNRGWEETQYF	TGTGCCAGCAGATCTAACAGGGGTTGGGAAGAGACCCAGTACTTC
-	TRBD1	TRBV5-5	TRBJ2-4	CASSWGTGGSQGIQYF	TGTGCCAGCAGCTGGGGGACAGGGGGCTCTCAAGGTATTCAGTACTTC
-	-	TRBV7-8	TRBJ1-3	CASSLRTPRGNTIYF	TGTGCCAGCAGCCTCAGGACTCCGAGAGGAAACACCATATATTTT
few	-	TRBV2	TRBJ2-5	CARRMYQETQYF	TGTGCCCGGAGGATGTACCAAGAGACCCAGTACTTC
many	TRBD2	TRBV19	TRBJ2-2	CASSVGLANTGELFF	TGTGCCAGTAGTGTGGGACTAGCGAACACCGGGGAGCTGTTTTTT
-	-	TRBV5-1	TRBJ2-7	CASRRTGAPNEQYF	TGCGCCAGCAGACGGACCGGAGCCCCCAACGAGCAGTACTTC
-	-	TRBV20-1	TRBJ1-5	CSARDGGTGQPQHF	TGCAGTGCTAGAGATGGGGGCACGGGTCAGCCCCAGCATTTT
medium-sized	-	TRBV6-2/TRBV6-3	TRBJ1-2	CASSYSDRIRGSGYTF	TGTGCCAGCAGTTACTCGGATCGCATTCGGGGTTCCGGCTACACCTTC
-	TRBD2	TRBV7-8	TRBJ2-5	CASSGTTGTIGRETQYF	TGTGCCAGCAGCGGAACCACTGGGACTATCGGCCGAGAGACCCAGTACTTC
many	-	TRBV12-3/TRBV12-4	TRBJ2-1	CASTLRDTEQFF	TGTGCCAGCACTCTGCGGGACACCGAGCAGTTCTTC
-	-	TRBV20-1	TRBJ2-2	CSARLAGELFF	TGCAGTGCTAGATTAGCCGGGGAGCTGTTTTTT
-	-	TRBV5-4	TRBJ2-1	CASSWSARVSLNEQFF	TGTGCCAGCAGCTGGTCAGCCCGCGTTTCCTTGAATGAGCAGTTCTTC
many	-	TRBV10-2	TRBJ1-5	CASSEGALNQPQHF	TGCGCCAGCAGTGAGGGCGCCCTCAATCAGCCCCAGCATTTT
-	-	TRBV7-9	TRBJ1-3	CASSTGGLSGNTIYF	TGTGCCAGCAGCACCGGGGGTCTCTCTGGAAACACCATATATTTT
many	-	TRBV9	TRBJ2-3	CASSVGLGSGTDTQYF	TGTGCCAGCAGCGTAGGATTGGGGTCAGGTACAGATACGCAGTATTTT
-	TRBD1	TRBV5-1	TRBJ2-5	CASSFGTVARQETQYF	TGCGCCAGCAGCTTTGGGACAGTCGCACGCCAAGAGACCCAGTACTTC
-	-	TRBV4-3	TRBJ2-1	CASSQEGSYNEQFF	TGCGCCAGCAGCCAAGAAGGGAGCTACAATGAGCAGTTCTTC
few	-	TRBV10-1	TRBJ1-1	CASFEAFF	TGCGCCAGCTTTGAAGCTTTCTTT
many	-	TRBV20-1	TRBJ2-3	CSAIPSTTVGGTDTQYF	TGCAGTGCTATCCCCTCCACAACAGTCGGCGGCACAGATACGCAGTATTTT
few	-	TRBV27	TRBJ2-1	CASSLGENEQFF	TGTGCCAGCAGTTTGGGGGAGAATGAGCAGTTCTTC
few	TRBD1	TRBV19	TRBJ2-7	CASSIDDRDRGRYEQYF	TGTGCCAGTAGTATAGATGACCGGGACAGGGGACGCTACGAGCAGTACTTC
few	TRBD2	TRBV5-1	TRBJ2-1	CASSARGTSGGTGSYNEQFF	TGCGCCAGCAGCGCACGCGGGACTAGCGGGGGTACCGGCTCCTACAATGAGCAGTTCTTC
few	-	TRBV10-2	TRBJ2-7	CASSRDLSSYEQYF	TGCGCCAGCAGCCGCGACTTGAGCTCCTACGAGCAGTACTTC
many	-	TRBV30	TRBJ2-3	CAWSQSADTQYF	TGTGCCTGGAGTCAATCGGCAGATACGCAGTATTTT
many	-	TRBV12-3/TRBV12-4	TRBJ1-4	CASSFGGEKLFF	TGTGCCAGCAGTTTTGGCGGTGAAAAACTGTTTTTT
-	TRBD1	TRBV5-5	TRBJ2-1	CASSLKTGGNEQFF	TGTGCCAGCAGCTTAAAGACAGGGGGCAATGAGCAGTTCTTC
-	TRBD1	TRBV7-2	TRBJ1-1	CASSYRGRWNTEAFF	TGTGCCAGCAGCTACAGGGGGCGATGGAACACTGAAGCTTTCTTT